The rows below give T cell receptor beta chains drawn from one sample of a study of CD8 T cells in ankylosing spondylitis. In TCRdb, the 5' RACE reads were re-called with MiXCR into one record per CDR3 protein. This sample has 330,000 or so distinct CDR3 sequences; roughly 8% occur once, and the top ten carry about 14%. Material for sequencing was blood, either unsorted or a sorted T cell fraction (not recorded which). Receptors originate from a male donor with ankylosing spondylitis. Both conserved end residues are part of each CDR3. Fields, in order: J gene, D gene, clone size, V gene, CDR3 protein, CDR3 DNA. The D gene is left open where the match is weak. Only part of the rows carry a size: once, few, many, or a class if the clone is expanded.

J gene: TRBJ2-7; D gene: TRBD2; clone size: few; V gene: TRBV7-9; CDR3 protein: CASSQAVAGGYEQYF; CDR3 DNA: TGTGCCAGCAGCCAGGCGGTAGCGGGAGGCTACGAGCAGTACTTC
J gene: TRBJ1-1; D gene: -; clone size: many; V gene: TRBV30; CDR3 protein: CACTRSMGTEAFF; CDR3 DNA: TGTGCCTGTACCCGGTCTATGGGGACTGAAGCTTTCTTT
J gene: TRBJ1-1; D gene: TRBD1; clone size: -; V gene: TRBV6-1; CDR3 protein: CASSTTGGAITEAFF; CDR3 DNA: TGTGCCAGCAGTACCACAGGGGGCGCGATCACTGAAGCTTTCTTT
J gene: TRBJ2-1; D gene: -; clone size: few; V gene: TRBV29-1; CDR3 protein: CSVDGYLGYNEQFF; CDR3 DNA: TGCAGCGTTGACGGCTATCTGGGCTACAATGAGCAGTTCTTC
J gene: TRBJ2-3; D gene: -; clone size: many; V gene: TRBV29-1; CDR3 protein: CSVDATYSTDTQYF; CDR3 DNA: TGCAGCGTTGATGCGACATATAGCACAGATACGCAGTATTTT
J gene: TRBJ2-3; D gene: -; clone size: -; V gene: TRBV28; CDR3 protein: CASSLGGPRGTLGTDTQYF; CDR3 DNA: TGTGCCAGCAGTTTAGGTGGACCTAGGGGTACTCTAGGCACAGATACGCAGTATTTT
J gene: TRBJ1-3; D gene: -; clone size: many; V gene: TRBV7-8; CDR3 protein: CASSLRSSGNTIYF; CDR3 DNA: TGTGCCAGCAGCTTAAGAAGCTCTGGAAACACCATATATTTT
J gene: TRBJ1-1; D gene: -; clone size: many; V gene: TRBV20-1; CDR3 protein: CSADSGTLNTEAFF; CDR3 DNA: TGCAGTGCTGATTCCGGGACACTGAACACTGAAGCTTTCTTT
J gene: TRBJ2-5; D gene: -; clone size: -; V gene: TRBV5-1; CDR3 protein: CASSFQGNYQETQYF; CDR3 DNA: TGCGCCAGCAGCTTTCAGGGGAATTACCAAGAGACCCAGTACTTC
J gene: TRBJ2-2; D gene: TRBD2; clone size: -; V gene: TRBV5-1; CDR3 protein: CASSSGRGTGELFF; CDR3 DNA: TGCGCCAGCAGCTCCGGGAGGGGCACCGGGGAGCTGTTTTTT
J gene: TRBJ2-7; D gene: -; clone size: few; V gene: TRBV6-6; CDR3 protein: CASRRDGNYEQYF; CDR3 DNA: TGTGCCAGCAGAAGGGACGGTAACTACGAGCAGTACTTC
J gene: TRBJ2-5; D gene: -; clone size: -; V gene: TRBV10-3; CDR3 protein: CATGRSGRVRYQETQYF; CDR3 DNA: TGTGCCACTGGGCGAAGCGGCAGGGTGAGGTACCAAGAGACCCAGTACTTC
J gene: TRBJ2-1; D gene: -; clone size: -; V gene: TRBV12-5; CDR3 protein: CASGLVRGEAQGDEQFF; CDR3 DNA: TGTGCTAGTGGTTTGGTCCGGGGTGAAGCCCAGGGCGATGAGCAGTTCTTC
J gene: TRBJ2-3; D gene: -; clone size: many; V gene: TRBV20-1; CDR3 protein: CSARDPRPSGRGLTDTQYF; CDR3 DNA: TGCAGTGCTAGAGACCCCCGGCCCAGCGGACGGGGTCTCACAGATACGCAGTATTTT
J gene: TRBJ2-1; D gene: -; clone size: few; V gene: TRBV5-1; CDR3 protein: CASSLFTSNNEQFF; CDR3 DNA: TGCGCCAGCAGCTTGTTCACCTCAAACAATGAGCAGTTCTTC
J gene: TRBJ1-1; D gene: -; clone size: few; V gene: TRBV29-1; CDR3 protein: CSGTTRVNTEAFF; CDR3 DNA: TGCAGCGGTACCACAAGGGTGAACACTGAAGCTTTCTTT
J gene: TRBJ2-5; D gene: -; clone size: -; V gene: TRBV7-8; CDR3 protein: CASSKAGTKIQGWTQYF; CDR3 DNA: TGTGCCAGCAGCAAGGCCGGGACAAAGATTCAGGGGTGGACCCAGTACTTC
J gene: TRBJ2-3; D gene: -; clone size: few; V gene: TRBV9; CDR3 protein: CASSVRLLAGDTQYF; CDR3 DNA: TGTGCCAGCAGCGTAAGACTCCTGGCGGGAGATACGCAGTATTTT
J gene: TRBJ2-4; D gene: TRBD2; clone size: once; V gene: TRBV28; CDR3 protein: CATRAGVAPSIQYF; CDR3 DNA: TGTGCCACCCGAGCGGGAGTAGCCCCAAGCATTCAGTACTTC
J gene: TRBJ1-1; D gene: TRBD1; clone size: -; V gene: TRBV20-1; CDR3 protein: CSASLGQGDTEAFF; CDR3 DNA: TGCAGTGCTAGTCTGGGTCAGGGGGACACTGAAGCTTTCTTT